The rows below give T cell receptor beta chains drawn from one sample of a study of cytomegalovirus exposure and HLA in healthy donors. Sequencing was performed with immunoSEQ multiplex PCR; in TCRdb, only in-frame clones are kept and a portion is missing. The sample lists roughly 300,000 clones, approximately 90% seen once, with 4% in the top ten. Source material: PBMCs. Receptors originate from a man aged 40-49 years in good health and CMV-seropositive. Each CDR3 is given with its conserved first and last residue. D genes are given only for firm matches. Expanded clones get a size class; other rows say once, few or many, or leave the size out.

j_call | clone_size | d_call | v_call | cdr3_aa | cdr3_nt
TRBJ1-4 | few | . | TRBV7-9 | CASTLNIEEKLFF | TGTGCCAGCACCTTGAACATCGAAGAAAAACTGTTTTTT
TRBJ2-1 | . | TRBD2 | TRBV5-1 | CASSIGLAGSSSYNEQFF | TGCGCCAGCAGCATAGGACTAGCGGGTTCTAGCTCCTACAATGAGCAGTTCTTC
TRBJ2-2 | once | . | TRBV2 | CASSDTAFPGELFF | TGTGCCAGCAGTGACACAGCTTTTCCCGGGGAGCTGTTTTTT
TRBJ1-1 | . | . | TRBV5-1 | CASSLSMEGTEAFF | TGCGCCAGCAGCTTGTCCATGGAGGGCACTGAAGCTTTCTTT
TRBJ2-5 | . | . | TRBV7-8 | CASSFPGVETQYF | TGTGCCAGCAGCTTCCCAGGGGTAGAGACCCAGTACTTC
TRBJ2-1 | . | TRBD2 | TRBV27 | CASSDLAGYYNEQFF | TGTGCCAGCAGTGATCTAGCGGGTTACTACAATGAGCAGTTCTTC
TRBJ2-7 | few | TRBD2 | TRBV6-1 | CASRGLSSYEQYF | TGTGCCAGCAGGGGACTATCCTCCTACGAGCAGTACTTC
TRBJ2-2 | . | . | TRBV27 | CASSSSYDRTNTGELFF | TGTGCCAGCAGTTCTTCCTACGACAGAACGAACACCGGGGAGCTGTTTTTT
TRBJ2-3 | . | . | TRBV29-1 | CSAGAGNADTQYF | TGCAGCGCCGGTGCGGGGAACGCAGATACGCAGTATTTT
TRBJ1-5 | . | . | TRBV11-2 | CASSPTVSQPQHF | TGTGCCAGCAGCCCGACAGTGAGTCAGCCCCAGCATTTT
TRBJ2-1 | . | TRBD2 | TRBV5-4 | CASSLAGEYNEQFF | TGTGCCAGCAGCCTAGCGGGTGAATACAATGAGCAGTTCTTC
TRBJ2-1 | . | TRBD1 | TRBV7-9 | CASSSTGVASDEQFF | TGTGCCAGCAGCTCGACAGGGGTTGCCAGCGATGAGCAGTTCTTC
TRBJ2-7 | few | TRBD1 | TRBV5-4 | CASSPPGQAYEQYF | TGTGCCAGCAGCCCACCGGGACAGGCCTACGAGCAGTACTTC
TRBJ2-3 | . | TRBD2 | TRBV5-4 | CASSSGTSGPSTDTQYF | TGTGCCAGCAGCTCCGGGACTAGCGGTCCTAGCACAGATACGCAGTATTTT
TRBJ2-5 | . | . | TRBV5-1 | CASSLRDVGGETQYF | TGCGCCAGCAGCTTGAGGGATGTGGGAGGAGAGACCCAGTACTTC
TRBJ2-7 | . | TRBD1 | TRBV6-5 | CASSYLTGTGTYEQYF | TGTGCCAGCAGTTACTTAACCGGGACAGGGACGTACGAGCAGTACTTC
TRBJ2-7 | . | TRBD2 | TRBV29-1 | CSVDGGSSYEQYF | TGCAGCGTTGATGGCGGGAGCTCCTACGAGCAGTACTTC
TRBJ2-7 | . | . | TRBV27 | CASSFRNLGVSSYEQYF | TGTGCCAGCAGTTTTCGGAACTTAGGGGTCTCCTCCTACGAGCAGTACTTC
TRBJ1-3 | . | . | TRBV4-1 | CASSQDPGEPGNTIYF | TGCGCCAGCAGCCAAGATCCGGGGGAACCTGGAAACACCATATATTTT
TRBJ2-3 | . | TRBD2 | TRBV9 | CASSLAGGPPDTQYF | TGTGCCAGCAGCTTAGCGGGAGGGCCGCCAGATACGCAGTATTTT
TRBJ2-2 | . | . | TRBV19 | CASSRGSARGFSGELFF | TGTGCCAGTAGTAGAGGTAGTGCCCGAGGGTTTTCCGGGGAGCTGTTTTTT
TRBJ1-3 | . | . | TRBV28 | CASSLWRQSGNTIYF | TGTGCCAGCAGTTTATGGAGGCAGTCTGGAAACACCATATATTTT
TRBJ2-5 | . | . | TRBV6-5 | CASSYREWRETQYF | TGTGCCAGCAGTTACCGGGAGTGGAGAGAGACCCAGTACTTC
TRBJ2-7 | . | TRBD1 | TRBV5-1 | CASSETGQGDSYEQYF | TGCGCCAGCAGCGAAACGGGACAGGGGGACTCCTACGAGCAGTACTTC
TRBJ1-4 | few | TRBD1 | TRBV2 | CASRQGSANEKLFF | TGTGCCAGCAGACAGGGGAGTGCTAATGAAAAACTGTTTTTT
TRBJ2-7 | . | . | TRBV30 | CAWSVRGGEQYF | TGTGCCTGGAGTGTACGGGGAGGCGAGCAGTACTTC
TRBJ2-5 | . | TRBD1 | TRBV4-2 | CASSQFDRGIQTQYF | TGTGCCAGCAGCCAATTTGACAGGGGGATCCAGACCCAGTACTTC
TRBJ2-7 | . | . | TRBV28 | CASSLRGLSYEQYF | TGTGCCAGCAGTTTAAGGGGTTTAAGCTACGAGCAGTACTTC
TRBJ2-1 | . | TRBD2 | TRBV18 | CASSPYAGVYNEQFF | TGTGCCAGCTCACCATACGCGGGAGTCTACAATGAGCAGTTCTTC
TRBJ2-5 | . | TRBD2 | TRBV5-1 | CASSAGLAGRQETQYF | TGCGCCAGCAGCGCCGGACTAGCGGGCCGCCAAGAGACCCAGTACTTC
TRBJ1-5 | . | TRBD1 | TRBV6-1 | CASSEARRTGNQPQHF | TGTGCCAGCAGTGAAGCGCGAAGGACAGGGAATCAGCCCCAGCATTTT
TRBJ1-1 | . | . | TRBV27 | CASSPPESTEAFF | TGTGCCAGCAGCCCCCCCGAGAGCACTGAAGCTTTCTTT
TRBJ2-1 | once | . | TRBV25-1 | CASSDWSSRDEQFF | TGTGCCAGCAGTGACTGGTCGTCCCGCGATGAGCAGTTCTTC
TRBJ2-3 | . | . | TRBV27 | CASTLYGSGTDTQYF | TGTGCCAGCACCCTTTATGGGAGTGGCACAGATACGCAGTATTTT
TRBJ1-5 | . | . | TRBV19 | CASNQGLGQPQHF | TGTGCCAGTAACCAGGGGTTGGGTCAGCCCCAGCATTTT
TRBJ1-1 | . | TRBD1 | TRBV27 | CASSLHPDRAHTEAFF | TGTGCCAGCAGTTTACACCCAGACAGGGCCCACACTGAAGCTTTCTTT